What follows describes a single T cell receptor beta chain. The antigen remains undetermined. The sample belongs to a study of beta chain features in type 1 diabetes. The study, taken as a whole, reports: All four CD4+ subsets from Type 1 diabetes patients carried moderately but significantly shorter TCRB CDR3s.

The germline V gene has CDR1 MNHEY and CDR2 SMNVEV (reference sequence). The CDR3 extends over 15 amino acids. Trimming removed 3 bases from V and 5 bases from J, with 16 bases in between. A heparinised blood draw that averaged around 100 mL was obtained once from each donor. CD45RO/CCR7/CD25/CD127/CD95/CD27 separated CD4+ naive, central memory, regulatory and stem cell-like memory cells by sorting. Purities over 95% were achieved in all sorted populations. The whole isolated RNA underwent reverse transcription, so sequencing captured expressed TCRB transcripts. The table came from immunoSEQ multiplex PCR; TCRdb's copy has only in-frame clones and leaves some out. The sample has approximately 250,000 clones, roughly a tenth seen once.

The source material was naive CD4+ T cells from blood. J is TRBJ1-2 and V is TRBV27; D may be TRBD1 (6 bases). The receptor was isolated from a man aged 30 to 39 with type 1 diabetes. The CDR3 reads CASSFGQGSWYGYTF. In nucleotides, the CDR3 is TGTGCCAGCAGTTTTGGGCAGGGGAGTTGGTATGGCTACACCTTC.